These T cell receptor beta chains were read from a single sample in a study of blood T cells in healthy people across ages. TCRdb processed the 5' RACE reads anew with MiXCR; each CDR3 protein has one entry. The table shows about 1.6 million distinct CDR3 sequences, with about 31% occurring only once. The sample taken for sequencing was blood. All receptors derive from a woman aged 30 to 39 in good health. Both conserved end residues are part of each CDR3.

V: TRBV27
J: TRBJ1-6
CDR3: CASSLGAYSPLHF

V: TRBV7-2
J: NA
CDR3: CASSLLQVSYNEQYF

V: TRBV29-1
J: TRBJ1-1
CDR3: CSVVLTAILNTEAFF

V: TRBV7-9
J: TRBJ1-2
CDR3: CASSIRAGGYTF

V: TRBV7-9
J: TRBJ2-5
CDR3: CASSLASRVAVQETQYF

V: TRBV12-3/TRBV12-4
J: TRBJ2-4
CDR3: CASSFEDIQYF

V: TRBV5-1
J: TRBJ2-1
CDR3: CASSPGGTPNEQFF

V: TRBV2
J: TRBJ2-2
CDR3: CASSELPRAGELFF

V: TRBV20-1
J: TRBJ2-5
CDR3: CSAASGGGNSRETQYF

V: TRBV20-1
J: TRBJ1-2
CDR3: CSATTGRAIRYNYGYTF

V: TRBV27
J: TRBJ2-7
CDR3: CASTWTGGSYEQYF

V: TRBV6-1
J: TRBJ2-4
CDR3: CASIPAQGKQYF

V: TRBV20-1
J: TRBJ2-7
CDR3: CSARDKISNGGIYEQYF

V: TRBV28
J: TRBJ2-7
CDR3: CASSITGTALTYEQYF

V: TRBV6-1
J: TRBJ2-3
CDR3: CASSEEQGSPDTQYF

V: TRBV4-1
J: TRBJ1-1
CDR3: CASSQERKENTEAFF

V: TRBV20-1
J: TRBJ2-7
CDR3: CSATAGSGSYEQYF

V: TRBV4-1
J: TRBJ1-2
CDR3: CASSQDRAGGKSGYTF

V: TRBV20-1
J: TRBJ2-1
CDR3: CSAKLDPSANEQFF

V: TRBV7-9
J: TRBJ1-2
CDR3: CASSLVVINYGYTF

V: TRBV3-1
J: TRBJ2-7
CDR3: CASSQTGGSEQYF

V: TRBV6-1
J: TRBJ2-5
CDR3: CASSDGDRVETQYF

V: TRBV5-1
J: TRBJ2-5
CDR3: CASSPDRSGKTQYF

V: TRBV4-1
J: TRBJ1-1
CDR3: CASSQDALNTEAFF

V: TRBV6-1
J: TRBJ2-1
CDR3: CASSEQAGSGGSYNEQFF

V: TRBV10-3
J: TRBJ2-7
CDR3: CAISTAGDLDEQYF

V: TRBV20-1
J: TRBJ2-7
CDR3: CSAIIGLAGEYYEQYF

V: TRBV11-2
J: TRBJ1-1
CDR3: CASSPNAGGAEAFF

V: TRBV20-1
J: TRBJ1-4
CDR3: CSARDSAFFEKLFF

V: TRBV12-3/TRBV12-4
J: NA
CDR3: CASSLEGKTGSEQYF

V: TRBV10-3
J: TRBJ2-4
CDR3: CAISESDSGSYEQYF

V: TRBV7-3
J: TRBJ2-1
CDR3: CASSPAGTSYIEQFF

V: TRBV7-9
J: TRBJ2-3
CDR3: CASSDPLAGPTDTQYF

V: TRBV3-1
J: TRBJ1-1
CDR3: CGGDVNTEAFF

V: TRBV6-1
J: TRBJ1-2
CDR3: CVVRESGGYTF

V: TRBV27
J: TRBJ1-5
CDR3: CASSSGTPYSNQPQHF

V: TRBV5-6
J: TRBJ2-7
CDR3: CASSFGTPRNEQYF

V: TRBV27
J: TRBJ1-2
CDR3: CASSLSGQGAGYGYTF

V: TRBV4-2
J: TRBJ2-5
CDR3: CASSQEFLAGGETQYF

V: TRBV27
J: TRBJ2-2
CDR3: CASSSGREFSAGELFF

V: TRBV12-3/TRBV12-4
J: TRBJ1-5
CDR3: CASSGTGHSNQPQHF

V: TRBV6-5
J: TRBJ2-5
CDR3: CASARRQVQETQYF

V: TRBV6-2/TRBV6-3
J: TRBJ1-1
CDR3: CASSYSIRDREDEAFF

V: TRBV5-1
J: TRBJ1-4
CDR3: CASSREAGGGEKLFF

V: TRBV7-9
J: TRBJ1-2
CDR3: CASSHGPAGGPGGYTF

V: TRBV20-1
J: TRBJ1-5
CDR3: CSASGDRALEPQHF

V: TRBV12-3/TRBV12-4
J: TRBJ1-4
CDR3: CASRQRGALANEKLFF

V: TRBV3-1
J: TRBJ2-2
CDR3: CASNQRENTGELFF

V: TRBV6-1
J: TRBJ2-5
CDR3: CASSEAWQGGETQYF

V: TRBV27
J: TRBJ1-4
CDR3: CASSPGQGGSNEKLFF

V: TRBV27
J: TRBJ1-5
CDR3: CATKLGAGGQPQHF

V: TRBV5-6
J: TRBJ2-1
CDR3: CASGLASGSPNEQFF

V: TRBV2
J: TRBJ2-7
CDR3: CASSEGRAGIYEQYF

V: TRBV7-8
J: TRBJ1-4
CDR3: CASSPNSGLEEKLFF

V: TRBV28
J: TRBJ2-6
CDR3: CASSIRARLVSGANVLTF

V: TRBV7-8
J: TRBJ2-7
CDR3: CASSLGLAGPPNYEQYF

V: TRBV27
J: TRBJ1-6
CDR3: CASSLEAAQNSPLHF